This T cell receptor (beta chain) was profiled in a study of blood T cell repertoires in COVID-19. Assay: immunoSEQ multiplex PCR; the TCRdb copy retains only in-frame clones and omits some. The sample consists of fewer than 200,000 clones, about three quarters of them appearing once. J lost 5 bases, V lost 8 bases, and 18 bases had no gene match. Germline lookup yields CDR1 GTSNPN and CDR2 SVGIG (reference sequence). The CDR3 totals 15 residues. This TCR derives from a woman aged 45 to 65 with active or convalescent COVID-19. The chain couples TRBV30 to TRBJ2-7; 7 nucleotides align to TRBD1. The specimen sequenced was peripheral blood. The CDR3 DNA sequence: TGTGCCCTTTCTCGAGCCACAGGGGCCGGCGACGAGCAGTACTTC. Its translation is CALSRATGAGDEQYF. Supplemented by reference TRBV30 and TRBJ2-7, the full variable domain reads SQTIHQWPATLVQPVGSPLSLECTVEGTSNPNLYWYRQAAGRGLQLLFYSVGIGQISSEVPQNLSASRPQDRQFILSSKKLLLSDSGFYLCALSRATGAGDEQYFGPGTRLTVT.